Below, 26 T cell receptor beta chains from the same sample are listed, as sequenced in a study of cytomegalovirus exposure and HLA in healthy donors. 60 Vbeta and 13 Jbeta primers were used in PCR. The table came from immunoSEQ multiplex PCR; TCRdb's copy has only in-frame clones and leaves some out. The sample includes 100,000 to 150,000 clones, under 85% of them seen just once. Input material: PBMCs. The receptors stem from a woman aged 50 to 60 in good health and CMV-seropositive.

CDR3 loop: CARSLAGLPKNIQYF. The CDR3 DNA is TGTGCCAGAAGCTTGGCGGGGTTACCCAAAAACATTCAGTACTTC. The chain recombines TRBV5-3 with TRBJ2-4; possibly TRBD2 for D (5 bases). TRBV5-3 is an open reading frame, and its role is uncertain. Trimming cost V 0 bases and J 2 bases, with 9 bases left between them. The CDR3 extends over 15 amino acids.

J is TRBJ1-1 and V is TRBV30, with D possibly TRBD1 on 5 matching bases. Germline CDR1 is GTSNPN and CDR2 is SVGIG (reference sequence). The CDR3 covers 17 residues. V was pared by 0 bases and J by 1 base, with 18 bases between. Here the CDR3 reads CAWSVNPWEGPNTEAFF. The CDR3 coding sequence is TGTGCCTGGAGTGTAAACCCTTGGGAGGGACCGAACACTGAAGCTTTCTTT.

The chain uses TRBV5-1 and TRBJ2-3, with D maybe TRBD1 (5 bases). The V gene lost 5 bases and the J gene lost 1 base, with 14 bases spanning the gap. The length of the CDR3 is 15 residues. From germline, CDR1 is SGHRS and CDR2 YFSETQ. CDR3 protein: CASRQVVGGTDTQYF. The CDR3 DNA reads as TGCGCCAGCAGACAGGTTGTTGGGGGCACAGATACGCAGTATTTT.

This rearrangement joins TRBV18 to TRBJ2-7; D gene uncertain. The V and J ends lost 0 bases and 2 bases respectively, with 8 bases between them. This CDR3 spans 14 amino acids. Germline-derived CDR1 and CDR2 are KGHSH and LQKENI. The CDR3 bases are TGTGCCAGCTCACCACCGACTTGGACCTACGAGCAGTACTTC. Protein product: CASSPPTWTYEQYF.

This chain connects TRBV15 to TRBJ2-7; 7 bases agree with TRBD1. CDR3 length equals 13 residues. Germline V gene lookup returns CDR1 LNHNV and CDR2 YYDKDF (reference sequence). Trimming cost V 3 bases and J 4 bases; bases outside gene matches: 3. Here the CDR3 reads CATSREQGYEQYF. Here the CDR3 DNA reads TGTGCCACCAGCAGGGAACAGGGGTACGAGCAGTACTTC. Filled out from reference TRBV15 and TRBJ2-7, the complete variable domain reads DAMVIQNPRYQVTQFGKPVTLSCSQTLNHNVMYWYQQKSSQAPKLLFHYYDKDFNNEADTPDNFQSRRPNTSFCFLDIRSPGLGDTAMYLCATSREQGYEQYFGPGTRLTVT.

The genes are TRBV13 and TRBJ1-1; D is possibly TRBD1 (6 bases). The V end lost 2 bases, the J end lost 7 bases, and 8 bases lay between the germline ends. The CDR3 contains 12 residues. CDR1 is PRHDT, CDR2 FYEKMQ, per germline (reference sequence). CDR3 sequence: CASSLRTVEAFF. DNA for the CDR3: TGTGCCAGCAGCTTAAGGACAGTTGAAGCTTTCTTT.

The CDR3 DNA reads as TGTGCCAGTAGTGGGGGACAGGGGCCCTACGAGCAGTACTTC. Protein product: CASSGGQGPYEQYF. The rearrangement links TRBV19 to TRBJ2-7, with 10 nucleotides matching TRBD1. Germline V gene data show CDR1 as LNHDA and CDR2 as SQIVND (reference sequence). J gave up 2 bases and V 5 bases, and 3 bases lay outside the gene matches. The CDR3 has 14 residues.

This clone was counted once. CDR3 residues: CASSQQGSGYTF. The CDR3 DNA sequence: TGTGCCAGCAGTCAGCAAGGGAGCGGCTACACCTTC. The chain carries TRBV27 and TRBJ1-2; D is ambiguous. Between the trimmed V and J ends, which lost 5 bases and 8 bases, there was a span of 12 bases. Germline V gene data show CDR1 as MNHEY and CDR2 as SMNVEV (reference sequence). The CDR3 is made up of 12 amino acids.

The CDR3 spells CATSRPLVQGKNGYTF. The CDR3 region has the DNA TGTGCCACCAGCAGACCCCTTGTTCAGGGAAAAAACGGCTACACCTTC. The rearrangement uses TRBV15 and TRBJ1-2, with TRBD1 as a possible D gene (5 bases). Germline V gives CDR1 LNHNV, CDR2 YYDKDF (reference sequence). V was trimmed by 2 bases and J by 8 bases, leaving 21 bases between them. CDR3 length: 16 amino acids.

The rearrangement joins TRBV10-3 to TRBJ2-3; TRBD2 agrees at 8 bases. The CDR3 totals 14 residues. Trimming at V came to 8 bases and at J to 2 bases, leaving 6 bases not matched to a gene. Germline-derived CDR1 and CDR2 are ENHRY and SYGVKD. Written as DNA, the CDR3 is TGTGCCATCCAAGCGGGGGTTCTCACAGATACGCAGTATTTT. Translating gives CAIQAGVLTDTQYF.

The DNA for the CDR3 is TGTGCCAGTAGTCACACAGATCAGCCCCAGCATTTT. It is translated as CASSHTDQPQHF. This rearrangement joins TRBV19 to TRBJ1-5; D not resolved. This CDR3 has 12 amino acids. The V gene's germline CDR1 is LNHDA and CDR2 SQIVND (reference sequence). V was cut by 5 bases and J by 5 bases, with 7 bases left in between. The whole variable domain, filled in from reference TRBV19 and TRBJ1-5, reads DGGITQSPKYLFRKEGQNVTLSCEQNLNHDAMYWYRQDPGQGLRLIYYSQIVNDFQKGDIAEGYSVSREKKESFPLTVTSAQKNPTAFYLCASSHTDQPQHFGDGTRLSIL.

The chain carries TRBV29-1 and TRBJ2-7; tentative D call: TRBD1 (6 bases). Germline V CDR1 and CDR2: SQVTM, ANQGSEA. There are 13 residues in the CDR3. Between the trimmed V and J ends, which lost 0 bases and 5 bases, there was a span of 11 bases. DNA for the CDR3: TGCAGCGTTGAAGAGGGGGCCGCGGACGAGCAGTACTTC. As protein: CSVEEGAADEQYF.

This clone was seen a single time. The chain couples TRBV10-3 to TRBJ1-1; unclear D gene. V lost 5 bases, J lost 4 bases, and 11 bases lay in between. Germline V gene data show CDR1 as ENHRY and CDR2 as SYGVKD. The CDR3 is 13 residues long. The CDR3 loop reads CAISWERATEAFF. As DNA, the CDR3 is TGTGCCATCAGTTGGGAGCGGGCCACTGAAGCTTTCTTT.

This chain uses TRBV5-4 with TRBJ2-1, with 12 bases identical to TRBD2. Germline CDR1 and CDR2: SGHNT and YYREEE (reference sequence). Germline trimming cut 4 bases from V and 4 bases from J; bases unmatched to any gene: 9. The CDR3 runs 17 residues. This CDR3 reads CASSPQLAGGLYNEQFF. CDR3 coding DNA: TGTGCCAGCAGCCCCCAACTAGCGGGGGGCCTTTACAATGAGCAGTTCTTC.

The CDR3 nucleotides are TGTGCCAGCAGCGTTAGGGGGTCCTACAATGAGCAGTTCTTC. Its protein product is CASSVRGSYNEQFF. The chain joins TRBV9 to TRBJ2-1; maybe TRBD1 (6 bases). This CDR3 is built from 14 residues. Trimming cost V 2 bases and J 1 base, with 7 bases left between them. Looked up from germline, CDR1 is SGDLS and CDR2 is YYNGEE.

This clone was recorded once. This chain uses TRBV5-1 with TRBJ2-7; TRBD1 might be the D (5 bases). This CDR3 is built from 15 residues. Trimming shortened V by 6 bases and J by 0 bases, and 16 bases separated the two germline ends. Germline V gives CDR1 SGHRS, CDR2 YFSETQ. The CDR3 loop reads CASMGWAGNSYEQYF. The DNA for the CDR3 is TGCGCCAGCATGGGTTGGGCAGGGAACTCCTACGAGCAGTACTTC. Drawing the rest from reference TRBV5-1 and TRBJ2-7, the complete variable domain is KAGVTQTPRYLIKTRGQQVTLSCSPISGHRSVSWYQQTPGQGLQFLFEYFSETQRNKGNFPGRFSGRQFSNSRSEMNVSTLELGDSALYLCASMGWAGNSYEQYFGPGTRLTVT.

This clone turned up a few times. The J gene is TRBJ1-4, the V gene TRBV5-1; 11 bases agree with TRBD1. The CDR3 is made up of 16 amino acids. V shed 4 bases, J shed 3 bases, and the junction held 5 bases outside the gene matches. Germline V gene lookup returns CDR1 SGHRS and CDR2 YFSETQ. The CDR3: CASSVGQGAPNEKLFF. CDR3 DNA sequence: TGCGCCAGCAGCGTTGGACAGGGGGCACCTAATGAAAAACTGTTTTTT.

The chain recombines TRBV6-1 with TRBJ1-5, with D hard to call. Per the germline V gene, CDR1 is MNHNS and CDR2 is SASEGT. The CDR3 is 18 residues long. With 0 bases removed from V and 1 base from J, the gap between germline ends came to 16 bases. CDR3 region: CASSEAPGWGGSNQPQHF. Written as DNA, the CDR3 is TGTGCCAGCAGTGAAGCGCCGGGGTGGGGAGGGAGCAATCAGCCCCAGCATTTT.

The chain has TRBV5-4 and TRBJ2-1; D gene unclear. This CDR3 has 15 residues. CDR1 is SGHNT and CDR2 is YYREEE in the germline V gene (reference sequence). V was cut by 4 bases and J by 0 bases, with 11 bases left in between. CDR3 protein: CASSADLSSYNEQFF. The DNA of the CDR3 is TGTGCCAGCAGCGCCGACTTGAGCTCCTACAATGAGCAGTTCTTC. The variable domain in full, completed from reference TRBV5-4 and TRBJ2-1, reads ETGVTQSPTHLIKTRGQQVTLRCSSQSGHNTVSWYQQALGQGPQFIFQYYREEENGRGNFPPRFSGLQFPNYSSELNVNALELDDSALYLCASSADLSSYNEQFFGPGTRLTVL.

V is TRBV4-2 and J is TRBJ1-5; D gene unclear. V lost 3 bases to trimming and J lost 6 bases, with 9 bases between them. This CDR3 contains 13 residues. Per germline, CDR1 LGHNA and CDR2 YNFKEQ. CDR3 sequence reads: CASSQSVSQPQHF. As DNA, the CDR3 is TGTGCCAGCAGCCAGAGCGTTTCTCAGCCCCAGCATTTT.

J is TRBJ1-1 and V is TRBV7-9; perhaps TRBD1 as D (6 bases). Germline-derived CDR1 and CDR2 are SEHNR and FQNEAQ (reference sequence). The CDR3 contains 11 residues. Trimming took 5 bases from V and 8 from J, leaving 9 bases between them. Here the CDR3 reads CASSPRGEAFF. In nucleotides, the CDR3 is TGTGCCAGCAGCCCGAGGGGGGAAGCTTTCTTT.

This chain links TRBV27 with TRBJ1-4; 9 bases align to TRBD1. Trimming removed 5 bases from V and 9 bases from J; junction bases left unmatched: 7. There are 14 residues in the CDR3. Germline lookup yields CDR1 MNHEY and CDR2 SMNVEV (reference sequence). In DNA, the CDR3 is TGTGCCAGCAGTCCTGGGACAGGGTCCAAAAAACTGTTTTTT. Translated, it gives CASSPGTGSKKLFF.

The chain employs TRBV2 and TRBJ2-5; the D gene is possibly TRBD2 (6 bases). Germline CDR1 and CDR2: SNHLY and FYNNEI. Trimming took off 8 bases at V and 4 bases at J, with 20 bases between the two ends. CDR3 length: 15 residues. CDR3 region: CASHDRQGGRETQYF. The CDR3 nucleotides read TGTGCCAGCCACGATCGGCAGGGAGGTCGAGAGACCCAGTACTTC.

The J gene is TRBJ2-1, the V gene TRBV11-2, with TRBD2 identical over 8 bases. With V trimmed by 5 bases and J by 0 bases, 9 bases remained unmatched. The germline gives CDR1 SGHAT, CDR2 FQNNGV. The CDR3 covers 17 residues. CDR3 protein: CASSRLAGGYSYNEQFF. For the CDR3, the DNA is TGTGCCAGCAGCCGCTTGGCGGGGGGTTACTCCTACAATGAGCAGTTCTTC.

V usage is TRBV6-1 and J usage is TRBJ2-7; 10 bases are a match to TRBD2. The CDR3 runs 14 residues. CDR1 is MNHNS, CDR2 SASEGT, per germline. V was pared by 11 bases and J by 2 bases, with 9 bases of the junction left unmatched. The CDR3 nucleotides read TGTGCCGCCTACGAGCGGGGGGGGGCCTACGAGCAGTACTTC. The encoded protein is CAAYERGGAYEQYF.

The rearrangement joins TRBV7-2 to TRBJ2-7; maybe TRBD1 (7 bases). The germline V gene encodes CDR1 SGHTA and CDR2 FQGNSA. Trimming cost V 5 bases and J 0 bases, with 11 bases left between them. This CDR3 spans 14 amino acids. The DNA of the CDR3 is TGTGCCAGCAGCCCGGGGGACAGCTCCTACGAGCAGTACTTC. This codes for CASSPGDSSYEQYF.